This TCR beta chain was captured in a study of cytomegalovirus exposure and HLA in healthy donors. The CDR3 loop spans 15 amino acids. V shed 1 base and J shed 10 bases, with 19 bases lying between them. Germline V gene lookup returns CDR1 SEHNR and CDR2 FQNEAQ (reference sequence). Use of 60 Vbeta and 13 Jbeta primers characterized the PCR. The protocol was immunoSEQ multiplex PCR, while the TCRdb copy is restricted to in-frame clones and leaves out a portion. The sample records just over 150,000 clones, 75% to 85% being singletons. The chain uses TRBV7-9 and TRBJ1-1; D possibly corresponds to TRBD1 (5 bases). Sequencing used PBMCs. This receptor was obtained from a man between 50 and 59 years old in good health and CMV-seropositive. This chain's CDR3 is CASSLGSRALTGAFF. The CDR3 DNA reads as TGTGCCAGCAGCTTAGGGTCCAGGGCACTGACGGGAGCTTTCTTT.